The 10 T cell receptor beta chains reported below all come from one sample, sequenced in a study of regulatory T cells in long-lasting Graves disease. Time point defined: newly diagnosed GD, antithyroid drugs for less than 3 months. Isolated PBMC RNA provided the starting material for the TCR library. With iRepertoire HTBI primers and Arm-PCR of CDR3 regions, TCR beta libraries were built. TCRdb re-analysed the multiplex PCR reads in MiXCR, keeping a single row per CDR3 protein. The sample has roughly 420,000 distinct CDR3 sequences, 16% seen once. In addition, the sample was reused for a study of T cells in Graves' hyperthyroidism and ophthalmopathy.

The sample here was peripheral blood mononuclear cells (PBMCs), taken at new diagnosis, from a patient treated with antithyroid drugs. The receptors originated from a young woman with Graves disease.

This clonotype was detected ten times or more. The chain combines TRBV7-3 with TRBJ2-7, with D possibly being TRBD1 or TRBD2 (5 bases each). Trimming took off 4 bases at V and 6 bases at J, with 13 bases between the two ends. The germline V gene has CDR1 SGHTA and CDR2 FQGTGA. The CDR3 has 13 amino acids. The CDR3 is CASSWDQRGEQYF. The DNA of the CDR3 is TGTGCCAGCAGCTGGGACCAACGGGGCGAGCAGTACTTC.

This clonotype showed up many times. The DNA for the CDR3 is TGCGCCAGCAGCTTGAGGACTAGCGGGAGTCTTGGCGAGACCCAGTACTTC. Its translation is CASSLRTSGSLGETQYF. The V gene is TRBV5-1, the J gene TRBJ2-5; 13 bases line up with TRBD2. Trimming at V came to 1 base and at J to 5 bases, leaving 8 bases not matched to a gene. In germline, CDR1 is SGHRS, CDR2 YFSETQ. The CDR3 totals 17 residues.

As for this clonotype: This may come from a read error, since a much larger clone is one base off. The CDR3 bases are TGTGCCAGCAGTTCCACGGAACCGATTTGGTACACTGAAGCTTTCTTT. Translation: CASSSTEPIWYTEAFF. The rearrangement uses TRBV6-5 and TRBJ1-1, with D unresolved. Germline loops: CDR1 MNHEY, CDR2 SVGAGI. The V end was cut by 4 bases, the J end by 3 bases, with 18 bases between. This CDR3 has 16 residues.

There are many counts of this clonotype. V gene TRBV18 combines with J gene TRBJ2-1; TRBD2 matches 8 bases. Germline V lookup: CDR1 KGHSH, CDR2 LQKENI. CDR3 length: 15 residues. The J segment lost 6 bases and the V segment lost 5 bases, leaving 9 bases of the junction unmatched. The CDR3 sequence: CASSSRTSRGNEQFF. For the CDR3, the DNA is TGTGCCAGCTCATCCCGGACTAGCAGGGGCAATGAGCAGTTCTTC. The full variable domain, completed using reference TRBV18 and TRBJ2-1, is NAGVMQNPRHLVRRRGQEARLRCSPMKGHSHVYWYRQLPEEGLKFMVYLQKENIIDESGMPKERFSAEFPKEGPSILRIQQVVRGDSAAYFCASSSRTSRGNEQFFGPGTRLTVL.

As regards this clonotype: This clone may be a read error of a much larger clone one base away. This chain connects TRBV20-1 to TRBJ2-7; 8 nucleotides align to TRBD2. The CDR3 is 16 residues long. J was trimmed by 2 bases and V by 1 base; bases with no gene match: 10. Germline V gene lookup returns CDR1 DFQATT and CDR2 SNEGSKA (reference sequence). The CDR3 region has the DNA TGCAGTGCTAGAGCCTTTATAGCGGGACGGACCTACGAGCAGTACTTC. Encoded protein: CSARAFIAGRTYEQYF.

This clonotype was detected a few times. This chain connects TRBV20-1 to TRBJ2-7; 10 bases fit TRBD2. The CDR3 has 17 residues. Germline CDR1 reads DFQATT; CDR2 reads SNEGSKA (reference sequence). The junction had 10 bases not matched to a gene; V was cut back by 2 bases and J by 0 bases. Here the CDR3 DNA reads TGCAGTGCTAGAAACAGGGAACTAGCGGGAAACTCCTACGAGCAGTACTTC. It encodes CSARNRELAGNSYEQYF.

Ten or more counts support this clonotype. V is TRBV20-1 and J is TRBJ2-5; D assignment may be TRBD1 or TRBD2 (5 bases each). With 2 bases removed from V and 5 bases from J, the gap between germline ends came to 12 bases. Looked up from germline, CDR1 is DFQATT and CDR2 is SNEGSKA (reference sequence). This CDR3 region has 13 residues. CDR3: CSARPRGRETQYF. The CDR3 DNA is TGCAGTGCTAGACCGAGGGGCCGGGAGACCCAGTACTTC.

The chain joins TRBV28 to TRBJ2-1; 12 bases match TRBD2. Germline CDR1 is MDHEN and CDR2 is SYDVKM. The CDR3 totals 16 residues. With 6 bases clipped from V and 5 bases from J, the junction kept 8 bases outside the gene matches. CDR3 residues: CASRTSGSLIDNEQFF. CDR3 coding DNA: TGTGCCAGCAGGACTAGCGGGAGTCTGATCGACAATGAGCAGTTCTTC.

The chain employs TRBV7-2 and TRBJ2-1, with 13 nucleotides matching TRBD2. The CDR3 runs to 17 residues. CDR1 and CDR2 (germline): SGHTA, FQGNSA. J gave up 5 bases and V 3 bases, and 7 bases lay outside the gene matches. The CDR3 region is CASSFRTSGSYNNEQFF. As DNA, the CDR3 is TGTGCCAGCAGCTTTAGGACTAGCGGGAGTTACAACAATGAGCAGTTCTTC.

This clonotype was recorded a few times. In this CDR3 the conserved last residue, phenylalanine or tryptophan, is missing, so a read error is likely. The chain joins TRBV20-1 to TRBJ2-7; D is perhaps TRBD1 (6 bases). CDR1 and CDR2 (germline): DFQATT, SNEGSKA (reference sequence). There are 14 residues in the CDR3. The CDR3 region is CSARERSGDWEQYL. The CDR3 DNA sequence: TGCAGTGCTCGAGAACGGTCAGGGGATTGGGAGCAGTACCTC.